This T cell receptor beta chain was profiled in a study of blood T cell repertoires in COVID-19. Looked up from germline, CDR1 is MNHEY and CDR2 is SVGAGI. The J segment lost 4 bases and the V segment lost 7 bases, leaving 8 bases of the junction unmatched. This CDR3 region has 15 residues. This clone was counted a few times. Per the original data handling: Quantification of nucleated cells was approximated via reference gene primer amplification. The data were produced by immunoSEQ multiplex PCR, yet TCRdb's version contains in-frame clones alone and is incomplete. That table supplies the V and J calls and clone size; D and trimming were determined from the DNA. Counted here are 55,000 to 75,000 clones, roughly 84% occurring once; the ten biggest clones make up under 5%.

The sequence derives from a man aged 50 or older with acute or convalescent COVID-19. What was sequenced was peripheral blood. The chain employs TRBV6-5 and TRBJ1-5; TRBD1 matches at 9 bases. CDR3 sequence (DNA): TGTGCCAGCACCTTGGGACAGGGCGGGAATCAGCCCCAGCATTTT. Protein product: CASTLGQGGNQPQHF.